The rows below give T cell receptor beta chains drawn from one sample of a study of T cell changes during pregnancy in multiple sclerosis. Sequenced by immunoSEQ multiplex PCR; TCRdb stores in-frame clones only, minus some. The sample yields about 92,000 clones, roughly 91% seen once. Sample: peripheral blood, taken in the first trimester of pregnancy. The receptors originated from a female donor with multiple sclerosis, enrolled in a pregnancy study. Both conserved end residues are part of each CDR3. The D gene is left open where the match is weak. Clone size is given for some rows only: seen once, a few or many times, or a class if the clone is expanded.

>TRBJ1-4|TRBV9|NA|NA
CASRTHGATNEKLFF
TGTGCCAGCAGGACTCACGGGGCAACTAATGAAAAACTGTTTTTT
>TRBJ2-2|TRBV7-4|NA|NA
CASSSPPGTGELFF
TGTGCCAGCAGTTCACCCCCCGGCACCGGGGAGCTGTTTTTT
>TRBJ2-1|TRBV4-1|NA|NA
CASSQEGGEQFF
TGCGCCAGCAGCCAAGAGGGGGGTGAGCAGTTCTTC
>TRBJ2-2|TRBV12-2|NA|NA
CASRLGETGELFF
TGTGCAAGTCGGCTCGGGGAAACCGGGGAGCTGTTTTTT
>TRBJ2-5|TRBV30|NA|NA
CAWRRGFETQYF
TGTGCCTGGAGGAGGGGGTTCGAGACCCAGTACTTC
>TRBJ1-6|TRBV9|NA|NA
CASSETVNSPLHF
TGTGCCAGCAGTGAGACAGTCAATTCACCCCTCCACTTT
>TRBJ2-3|TRBV20-1|NA|TRBD2
CSAIAGDTQYF
TGCAGTGCTATAGCGGGAGATACGCAGTATTTT
>TRBJ2-1|TRBV18|NA|NA
CASSPGSEQFF
TGTGCCAGCTCACCAGGCAGTGAGCAGTTCTTC
>TRBJ2-1|TRBV19|once|NA
CASSIAGGPLNEQFF
TGTGCCAGTAGTATAGCGGGGGGCCCCCTGAATGAGCAGTTCTTC
>TRBJ1-1|TRBV10-3|NA|NA
CAISDEGEAFF
TGTGCCATCAGTGACGAGGGTGAAGCTTTCTTT
>TRBJ2-7|TRBV7-9|NA|NA
CASSSRGPYEQYF
TGTGCCAGCAGCTCCAGGGGCCCCTACGAGCAGTACTTC
>TRBJ1-3|TRBV7-8|NA|NA
CASSLRGTGNTIYF
TGTGCCAGCAGCTTACGGGGAACTGGAAACACCATATATTTT
>TRBJ2-3|TRBV5-8|NA|NA
CASSWGGPGDTQYF
TGTGCCAGCAGCTGGGGGGGCCCTGGTGATACGCAGTATTTT
>TRBJ2-1|TRBV27|NA|TRBD2
CASLLLAGGSYNEQFF
TGTGCCAGCCTCCTACTAGCGGGGGGGTCCTACAATGAGCAGTTCTTC
>TRBJ2-5|TRBV6-5|NA|NA
CASRGEALGEETQYF
TGTGCCAGCAGGGGGGAGGCGTTGGGGGAGGAGACCCAGTACTTC
>TRBJ1-3|TRBV9|few|TRBD1
CASSAEGQGLGNTIYF
TGTGCCAGCAGCGCAGAAGGACAGGGGCTTGGAAACACCATATATTTT
>TRBJ2-1|TRBV6-5|NA|TRBD2
CASRGSGGAHEQFF
TGTGCCAGCAGAGGGAGCGGGGGGGCCCATGAGCAGTTCTTC
>TRBJ2-3|TRBV7-9|NA|NA
CASSLLAAPTDTQYF
TGTGCCAGCAGCTTGCTTGCGGCACCGACAGATACGCAGTATTTT
>TRBJ2-7|TRBV7-6|NA|NA
CASSLGTVGQYF
TGTGCCAGCAGCTTAGGGACAGTTGGGCAGTACTTC
>TRBJ2-2|TRBV5-1|NA|NA
CASSPPGPNTGELFF
TGCGCCAGCAGCCCCCCAGGGCCGAACACCGGGGAGCTGTTTTTT
>TRBJ1-2|TRBV6-1|NA|NA
CATREGSDYGYTF
TGTGCCACCAGGGAGGGCAGTGACTATGGCTACACCTTC
>TRBJ1-1|TRBV9|NA|NA
CASGRLEASNTEAFF
TGTGCCAGCGGGAGGTTGGAGGCATCGAACACTGAAGCTTTCTTT
>TRBJ2-3|TRBV6-6|NA|NA
CASSYSLRDITDTQYF
TGTGCCAGCAGTTATTCCCTACGGGATATAACAGATACGCAGTATTTT
>TRBJ1-2|TRBV4-1|NA|NA
CASSQALAGGVGGYTF
TGCGCCAGCAGCCAAGCTCTCGCGGGGGGGGTTGGTGGCTACACCTTC
>TRBJ1-3|TRBV10-3|NA|TRBD1
CAITRDREGNTIYF
TGTGCCATCACACGGGACAGGGAAGGAAACACCATATATTTT
>TRBJ1-1|TRBV6-1|NA|NA
CASSEFFEAFF
TGTGCCAGCAGTGAGTTCTTTGAAGCTTTCTTT
>TRBJ2-1|TRBV29-1|once|TRBD1
CSVGVGQGKNEQFF
TGCAGCGTCGGGGTAGGACAGGGTAAGAATGAGCAGTTCTTC
>TRBJ1-5|TRBV16|NA|NA
CASSQSGGVSNQPQHF
TGTGCCAGCAGCCAATCGGGAGGGGTAAGCAATCAGCCCCAGCATTTT
>TRBJ1-1|TRBV27|NA|NA
CASSSQDTRREAFF
TGTGCCAGCAGTTCCCAGGACACGCGCCGTGAAGCTTTCTTT
>TRBJ1-1|TRBV19|NA|NA
CASSIQEGLGEAFF
TGTGCCAGTAGTATACAGGAGGGGTTGGGTGAAGCTTTCTTT
>TRBJ1-1|TRBV2|once|TRBD1
CASSLPGQGWKAFF
TGTGCCAGCAGCTTGCCGGGACAGGGCTGGAAAGCTTTCTTT
>TRBJ2-3|TRBV6-5|NA|TRBD1
CASSYGRTGGRDTQYF
TGTGCCAGCAGTTACGGGCGGACAGGGGGTCGAGATACGCAGTATTTT
>TRBJ2-5|TRBV29-1|NA|TRBD2
CSVGLAGGQETQYF
TGCAGCGTTGGACTAGCGGGGGGCCAAGAGACCCAGTACTTC
>TRBJ1-2|TRBV14|NA|NA
CASSQDTGRSGYTF
TGTGCCAGCAGCCAAGATACCGGTCGGTCCGGCTACACCTTC
>TRBJ2-3|TRBV5-1|NA|TRBD2
CASSESGGADTQYF
TGCGCCTCATCGGAAAGCGGGGGTGCAGATACGCAGTATTTT
>TRBJ2-5|TRBV5-5|NA|NA
CASSLVWGGRRETQYF
TGTGCCAGCAGCTTGGTGTGGGGGGGCCGAAGAGAGACCCAGTACTTC
>TRBJ1-5|TRBV19|NA|TRBD1
CASSITPGGSQPQHF
TGTGCCAGTAGTATAACCCCAGGGGGGAGCCAGCCCCAGCATTTT
>TRBJ2-3|TRBV19|NA|TRBD1
CASLDRGRADTQYF
TGTGCCAGCCTGGACAGGGGGCGTGCAGATACGCAGTATTTT
>TRBJ1-6|TRBV5-1|NA|NA
CASRAQEVYNSPLHF
TGCGCCAGCCGGGCACAGGAAGTCTATAATTCACCCCTCCACTTT
>TRBJ2-7|TRBV19|NA|NA
CASSPQGNEQYF
TGTGCCAGTAGCCCCCAGGGTAACGAGCAGTACTTC
>TRBJ1-2|TRBV6-6|NA|NA
CASSYEVNYGYTF
TGTGCCAGCAGTTATGAGGTTAACTATGGCTACACCTTC
>TRBJ1-3|TRBV7-2|NA|TRBD1
CASSDPGGRDTIYF
TGTGCCAGCAGCGACCCAGGGGGCCGAGACACCATATATTTT
>TRBJ2-1|TRBV10-3|NA|TRBD2
CAISESLASGDNNEQFF
TGTGCCATCAGTGAGTCGTTGGCTAGCGGGGACAACAATGAGCAGTTCTTC
>TRBJ1-2|TRBV19|NA|NA
CASKDVLRRVPTNYGYTF
TGCGCCAGTAAAGATGTGTTGAGGAGGGTCCCGACTAACTATGGCTACACCTTC
>TRBJ1-1|TRBV7-8|NA|NA
CASSSGGGYQTEAFF
TGTGCCAGCAGCTCCGGTGGGGGGTATCAGACTGAAGCTTTCTTT
>TRBJ1-5|TRBV19|NA|NA
CASTDGPSSNQPQHF
TGTGCCAGTACCGATGGGCCCTCGAGCAATCAGCCCCAGCATTTT
>TRBJ1-1|TRBV6-1|NA|NA
CASSEQGTEAFF
TGTGCCAGCAGTGAACAGGGCACTGAAGCTTTCTTT
>TRBJ2-3|TRBV29-1|NA|TRBD2
CSVGASGGGTDTQYF
TGCAGCGTGGGGGCTAGCGGGGGAGGGACAGATACGCAGTATTTT
>TRBJ2-3|TRBV5-6|NA|NA
CASSTSTDTQYF
TGTGCCAGCAGCACAAGCACAGATACGCAGTATTTT
>TRBJ2-3|TRBV11-2|once|NA
CASSLIVRTDTQYF
TGTGCCAGCAGCTTAATAGTGAGAACAGATACGCAGTATTTT
>TRBJ2-5|TRBV6-5|NA|TRBD1
CASRTALDRVETQYF
TGTGCCAGCAGAACCGCGTTAGACAGGGTTGAGACCCAGTACTTC
>TRBJ1-1|TRBV7-3|NA|NA
CASSLSSGGNTEAFF
TGTGCCAGCAGCTTATCATCCGGAGGGAACACTGAAGCTTTCTTT
>TRBJ2-7|TRBV19|NA|TRBD1
CASKPGQGAKEQYF
TGTGCCAGTAAACCGGGACAGGGGGCTAAAGAGCAGTACTTC
>TRBJ1-6|TRBV19|few|TRBD1
CASRGQGFTSPLHF
TGTGCCAGTAGGGGACAGGGGTTTACTTCACCCCTCCACTTT
>TRBJ2-7|TRBV5-1|NA|TRBD1
CASSSGQGEHEQYF
TGCGCCAGCAGCTCGGGACAGGGAGAACACGAGCAGTACTTC
>TRBJ2-4|TRBV13|NA|TRBD1
CASSSRGRGLWGNIQYF
TGTGCCAGCAGCTCAAGGGGCAGGGGGTTGTGGGGAAACATTCAGTACTTC
>TRBJ1-2|TRBV19|NA|TRBD1
CASSSTGDYGYGYTF
TGTGCCAGTAGTTCGACAGGGGATTATGGCTATGGCTACACCTTC
>TRBJ2-3|TRBV6-1|few|NA
CASNPPSTDTQYF
TGTGCCAGCAATCCCCCTAGCACAGATACGCAGTATTTT
>TRBJ1-3|TRBV9|NA|NA
CASSVEQGPGNTIYF
TGTGCCAGCAGCGTAGAGCAGGGGCCTGGAAACACCATATATTTT